This T cell receptor beta chain emerged from a study of control samples from healthy donors and cancer patients. Losses at the gene ends were 2 bases for V and 2 bases for J; bases not matched to a gene: 7. In germline, CDR1 is SGDLS, CDR2 YYNGEE. This CDR3 comprises 15 residues. TCRdb keeps only in-frame clones here, not all; method: immunoSEQ multiplex PCR. The data contain 40,000 to 45,000 clones, 70% of them singletons. Only a few counts were recorded for this clone. The TCR sequence derives from a male donor with melanoma. Sequenced material: formalin-fixed, paraffin-embedded tissue. The chain carries TRBV9 and TRBJ2-7, with TRBD1 identical over 7 bases. The CDR3 sequence: CASSVNPTGTYEQYF. In DNA form, the CDR3 reads TGTGCCAGCAGCGTCAACCCGACAGGGACCTACGAGCAGTACTTC.